The clone carrying this TCR beta chain has at least ten counts. The target antigen is unknown. Each CDR3 protein is one row after TCRdb ran MiXCR on the reads. The sample includes approximately 300,000 distinct CDR3 sequences, under 35% seen only once; the top ten take about 19%. The data stem from a study of T cell repertoires in cytomegalovirus infection. Across the whole study: CMV epitopes in the study were HLA-C-restricted (recently identified) and HLA-B-restricted (well studied). In public TCR beta signatures, there were indications of both CMV infection and matching HLA type.

Study-wide points: Cumulative public TCR beta family frequency identified carriers of CMV plus the relevant HLA. CMV-specific TCR beta clonotypes restricted by HLA-C dominated the ex vivo response.

The TCR comes from a human donor in good health (CMV status not recorded). Some clones in this sample may be carry-over from other donors' samples. The source was cultured PBMCs, collected from culture after CMV antigen stimulation.

The CDR3 DNA follows: TGTGCCAGCAGCTTTCCCGGGGAGCTGTTTTTT. Its protein is CASSFPGELFF. V and J are TRBV7-8 and TRBJ2-2; D is unresolved. This CDR3 has 11 amino acids. Trimming stripped 3 bases from V and 6 bases from J, with 2 bases between. Germline loops: CDR1 SGHVS, CDR2 FQNEAQ.